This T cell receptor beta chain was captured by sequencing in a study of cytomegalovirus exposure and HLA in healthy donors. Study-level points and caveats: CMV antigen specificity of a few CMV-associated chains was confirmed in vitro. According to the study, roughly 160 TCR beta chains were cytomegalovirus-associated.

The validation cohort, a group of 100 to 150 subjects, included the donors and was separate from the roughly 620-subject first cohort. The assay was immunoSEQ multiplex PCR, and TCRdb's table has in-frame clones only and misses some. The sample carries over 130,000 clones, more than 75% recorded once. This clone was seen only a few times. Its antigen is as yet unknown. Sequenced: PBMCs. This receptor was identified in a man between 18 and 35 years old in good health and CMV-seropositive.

CDR3 sequence: CASTNPDRGVWYGYTF. CDR3 bases: TGTGCCAGCACCAATCCGGACAGGGGAGTTTGGTATGGCTACACCTTC. The genes are TRBV5-4 and TRBJ1-2; TRBD1 matches 9 bases. V gave up 6 bases and J gave up 5 bases; unmatched junction bases: 14. This CDR3 has 16 residues. Germline V gene lookup returns CDR1 SGHNT and CDR2 YYREEE (reference sequence). The variable domain in full, completed from reference TRBV5-4 and TRBJ1-2, reads ETGVTQSPTHLIKTRGQQVTLRCSSQSGHNTVSWYQQALGQGPQFIFQYYREEENGRGNFPPRFSGLQFPNYSSELNVNALELDDSALYLCASTNPDRGVWYGYTFGSGTRLTVV.